A selection of T cell receptor beta chains follows, all from one sample in a study of regulatory T cells in long-lasting Graves disease. TCRdb processed the multiplex PCR reads anew with MiXCR; each CDR3 protein has one entry. The data contain around 250,000 distinct CDR3 sequences, approximately 16% of them singletons. The sequenced sample was peripheral blood mononuclear cells (PBMCs), obtained at new diagnosis, from a patient treated with antithyroid drugs. Source of these receptors: a female donor with Graves disease. Both conserved end residues are part of each CDR3. D genes are given only for firm matches. For some rows the clone size is stated as once, few or many, or as a class when expanded; others skip it.

TGTGCCAGCAGCCTCCACGGACAGGGTTCTCTTGACACTGAAGCTTTCTTT	CASSLHGQGSLDTEAFF	NA	TRBD1	TRBV12-3/TRBV12-4	TRBJ1-1
TGTGCCAGTACCACCGCCGTAGGGAACTACGAGCAGTACTTC	CASTTAVGNYEQYF	many	NA	TRBV19	TRBJ2-7
TGCAGCGTCATATTCCGGGAAAAACTGTTTTTT	CSVIFREKLFF	many	NA	TRBV29-1	TRBJ1-4
TGTGCCAGCAGCCGGACAGCGGGCCTCGGATCCGGAGGCTACGAGCAGTACTTC	CASSRTAGLGSGGYEQYF	many	NA	TRBV7-3	TRBJ2-7
TGTGCCAGCAGCTTAGGGACAGGGGCCTATGGCTACACCTTC	CASSLGTGAYGYTF	many	TRBD1	TRBV7-3	TRBJ1-2
TGTGCCAGCACACCAAGAACAGGGGGCGATGAGCAGTTCTTC	CASTPRTGGDEQFF	NA	TRBD1	TRBV12-3/TRBV12-4	TRBJ2-1
TGTGCCAGCAGTTACCCCCCGGGACTAGCGGGATCGGCGATGATCTTC	CASSYPPGLAGSAMIF	many	TRBD2	TRBV6-2/TRBV6-3	TRBJ2-1
TGTGCCAGCAGCTTGGACTTAGTCGATGAGCAGTTCTTC	CASSLDLVDEQFF	many	NA	TRBV7-9	TRBJ2-1
TGTGCCAGCAGCTTATTACTAGCGGGAGTCAATGAGCAGTTCTTC	CASSLLLAGVNEQFF	many	TRBD2	TRBV7-6	TRBJ2-1
TGTGCCAGCAGTTACACAGCGGGATCAGATACGCAGTATTTT	CASSYTAGSDTQYF	many	TRBD2	TRBV6-5	TRBJ2-3
TGCGCCAGCAGTGAGCTAGCGGGAGTGAGCGGGGAGCTGTTTTTT	CASSELAGVSGELFF	few	TRBD2	TRBV10-2	TRBJ2-2
TGTGCCAGCAGCTTAGCAGGGGGAGCTAACTATGGCTACACCTTC	CASSLAGGANYGYTF	few	NA	TRBV7-9	TRBJ1-2
TGTGCCAGCAGTTCATTCCAGGGGGCGCTATCCGGGGAGCTGTTTTTT	CASSSFQGALSGELFF	many	TRBD1	TRBV6-2/TRBV6-3	TRBJ2-2
TGTGCCAGCAGCTTAAGCAGGGCGAGCTCCTACAATGAGCAGTTCTTC	CASSLSRASSYNEQFF	once	NA	TRBV7-2	TRBJ2-1
TGTGCCAGCAGCACCGGGACTAGGACCTCTGGGGCCAACGTCCTGACTTTC	CASSTGTRTSGANVLTF	many	TRBD2	TRBV3-1	TRBJ2-6
TGCGCCAGCAGCCCTAGAGCCGATGACCGACCCTCCTACAATGAGCAGTTCTTC	CASSPRADDRPSYNEQFF	NA	NA	TRBV4-1	TRBJ2-1
TGTGCCAGCAGCGCACAGGGGACACCCCTCCACTTT	CASSAQGTPLHF	many	TRBD1	TRBV7-2	TRBJ1-6
TGCAGTGCGGAAAGGACTAGCGGGGATCAAGAGACCCAGTACTTC	CSAERTSGDQETQYF	many	TRBD2	TRBV20-1	TRBJ2-5
TGTGCCAGCAGCGACCTGGATGAGCAGTTCTTC	CASSDLDEQFF	many	NA	TRBV7-2	TRBJ2-1
TGTGCCAGCAGTCTAGGTTACTTGGAGCAGTTCTTC	CASSLGYLEQFF	many	NA	TRBV7-2	TRBJ2-1
TGTGCCAGCAGCTCTCCCCAGACTAGCGGGAGGGCCTTTCTTATCGGCAATGAGCAGTTCTTC	CASSSPQTSGRAFLIGNEQFF	NA	TRBD2	TRBV28	TRBJ2-1
TGTGCCAGCAGCCAAGATGTGGCGGGAGGACCCGGAGATACGCAGTATTTT	CASSQDVAGGPGDTQYF	many	TRBD2	TRBV3-1	TRBJ2-3
TGTGCCAGCAGCGAGTGGGGAGACGAGCAGTACTTC	CASSEWGDEQYF	few	NA	TRBV25-1	TRBJ2-7
TGTGCCAGCAGCTTAAGACAAAAAAGCTACAATGAGCAGTTCTTC	CASSLRQKSYNEQFF	many	NA	TRBV7-3	TRBJ2-1
TGTGCCAGCAGCCTAAAAACAGGGGTCGACGGCTACACCTTC	CASSLKTGVDGYTF	many	TRBD1	TRBV7-9	TRBJ1-2